A selection of T cell receptor beta chains follows, all from one sample in a study of T cells in Graves' hyperthyroidism and ophthalmopathy. TCRdb used MiXCR to reprocess the multiplex PCR reads, holding one entry per CDR3 protein. This table holds about 690,000 distinct CDR3 sequences, 17% found once. The sequenced sample consisted of blood. These receptors were taken from a man aged 45-65 years with Graves' hyperthyroidism. CDR3s include the opening cysteine and the closing phenylalanine or tryptophan. Fields, in order: V gene, clone size, J gene, D gene, CDR3 protein, CDR3 DNA. A D gene is named only where the DNA matches it firmly. Some rows mark clone size as missing; the rest say once, few, many or name a class of expanded clone.

TRBV6-1	NA	TRBJ2-3	TRBD2	CASSEVPSGPRDTQYF	TGTGCCAGCAGTGAAGTCCCTAGCGGTCCTAGGGATACGCAGTATTTT
TRBV6-1	NA	TRBJ2-4	TRBD1	CASRLAQGQYQYF	TGTGCCAGCAGACTCGCCCAGGGACAGTATCAGTACTTC
TRBV6-1	many	TRBJ2-7	NA	CASSTSQGSEQYF	TGTGCCAGCAGTACGAGCCAGGGCTCCGAGCAGTACTTC
TRBV12-3/TRBV12-4	many	TRBJ1-1	NA	CASSPAGYTEAFF	TGTGCCAGCAGTCCGGCGGGTTACACTGAAGCTTTCTTT
TRBV18	many	TRBJ2-5	NA	CASSPGQETQYF	TGTGCCAGCTCACCGGGCCAAGAGACCCAGTACTTC
TRBV7-3	few	TRBJ2-3	NA	CASSFLTAHHTDTQYF	TGTGCCAGCAGCTTTCTGACAGCTCATCACACAGATACGCAGTATTTT
TRBV27	many	TRBJ1-3	NA	CASSSTGWDSGNTIYF	TGTGCCAGCAGTTCCACAGGTTGGGACTCTGGAAACACCATATATTTT
TRBV30	NA	TRBJ2-7	TRBD1	CASGHPGQGYGEQYF	TGTGCCTCGGGCCATCCGGGACAGGGTTACGGCGAGCAGTACTTC
TRBV20-1	few	TRBJ2-7	NA	CSAPLFGAGGEQYF	TGCAGTGCCCCTCTCTTTGGGGCAGGCGGCGAGCAGTACTTC
TRBV28	many	TRBJ2-1	TRBD2	CASRSGLAGGEQFF	TGTGCCAGCAGGTCGGGACTAGCGGGTGGTGAGCAGTTCTTC
TRBV3-1	many	TRBJ2-2	NA	CASSLSVAGELFF	TGTGCCAGCAGCCTCAGTGTCGCCGGGGAGCTGTTTTTT
TRBV12-3/TRBV12-4	many	TRBJ2-6	NA	CASSLGAQVYGANVLTF	TGTGCCAGCAGTTTAGGGGCCCAGGTGTATGGGGCCAACGTCCTGACTTTC
TRBV28	many	TRBJ1-2	NA	CASSLSAENYGYTF	TGTGCCAGCAGTTTATCGGCGGAGAACTATGGCTACACCTTC
TRBV10-3	NA	TRBJ1-3	TRBD1	CATKSTGDNQLYSGNTIYF	TGTGCCACAAAATCCACAGGGGACAACCAGCTATACTCTGGAAACACCATATATTTT
TRBV28	few	TRBJ2-6	NA	CASSDTSGAGANVLTF	TGTGCCAGCAGCGATACATCAGGGGCTGGGGCCAACGTCCTGACTTTC
TRBV28	many	TRBJ2-5	TRBD2	CASSGDIYKRLAETQYF	TGTGCCAGCAGTGGGGATATTTATAAGAGACTAGCGGAGACCCAGTACTTC
TRBV14	NA	TRBJ2-3	NA	CASSQARPWADTQYF	TGTGCCAGCAGCCAGGCCCGTCCCTGGGCAGATACGCAGTATTTT
TRBV28	once	TRBJ2-2	TRBD2	CASRPSGRNTGELFF	TGTGCCAGCAGACCAAGCGGGAGAAACACCGGGGAGCTGTTTTTT
TRBV6-1	NA	TRBJ2-3	TRBD1	CASRQGVPSTDTQYF	TGTGCCAGCAGGCAGGGGGTTCCGAGCACAGATACGCAGTATTTT
TRBV9	NA	TRBJ1-5	NA	CASSVGPGDSNQPQHF	TGTGCCAGCAGCGTAGGCCCGGGTGACAGCAATCAGCCCCAGCATTTT
TRBV5-1	NA	TRBJ2-1	TRBD1	CASSLYADRVHEGFF	TGCGCCAGCAGCTTGTACGCGGACAGGGTTCATGAGGGGTTCTTC
TRBV27	many	TRBJ2-7	NA	CASRLQVNNYEQYF	TGTGCCAGCAGACTCCAGGTGAACAACTACGAGCAGTACTTC
TRBV12-3/TRBV12-4	few	TRBJ2-1	TRBD1	CASTQPGQGYNEQFF	TGTGCCAGCACCCAACCGGGACAGGGTTATAATGAGCAGTTCTTC
TRBV11-2	many	TRBJ2-7	NA	CASSLVLGRTYEQYF	TGTGCCAGCAGCTTAGTGCTCGGGAGAACCTACGAGCAGTACTTC
TRBV5-1	NA	TRBJ2-2	TRBD1	CASSVQGATNTGELFF	TGCGCCAGCAGCGTACAGGGGGCGACGAACACCGGGGAGCTGTTTTTT
TRBV27	NA	TRBJ2-7	NA	CASSLLGKYEQYF	TGTGCCAGCAGTTTATTGGGGAAATACGAGCAGTACTTC
TRBV6-2/TRBV6-3	NA	TRBJ2-7	TRBD2	CASSYSGGSGLAGGPREQYF	TGTGCCAGCAGTTACTCCGGGGGATCAGGACTAGCGGGAGGGCCTCGGGAGCAGTACTTC
TRBV30	NA	TRBJ2-7	NA	CAWSVQGGPGEQYF	TGTGCCTGGAGTGTACAAGGGGGACCAGGCGAGCAGTACTTC
TRBV7-3	many	TRBJ2-2	NA	CASSLMGSGNTGELFF	TGTGCCAGCAGCTTAATGGGTAGCGGGAACACCGGGGAGCTGTTTTTT
TRBV10-3	many	TRBJ2-3	TRBD2	CAISGPGLAGRRADTQYF	TGTGCCATCAGTGGTCCGGGACTAGCGGGACGGCGGGCAGATACGCAGTATTTT
TRBV12-3/TRBV12-4	many	TRBJ1-1	NA	CASRADKTEAFF	TGTGCCAGCAGGGCGGACAAGACTGAAGCTTTCTTT
TRBV7-2	many	TRBJ1-2	NA	CASSPNAGNGYTF	TGTGCCAGCAGCCCGAACGCAGGGAATGGCTACACCTTC
TRBV30	few	TRBJ2-7	TRBD1	CAWRPPGGSYEQYF	TGTGCCTGGAGGCCTCCAGGGGGCTCCTACGAGCAGTACTTC
TRBV20-1	NA	TRBJ2-7	TRBD2	CSASPAGDGEQYF	TGCAGTGCTAGCCCCGCGGGGGACGGCGAGCAGTACTTC
TRBV28	few	TRBJ1-1	TRBD1	CASSLDRTNTEAFF	TGTGCCAGCAGCTTGGACAGGACGAACACTGAAGCTTTCTTT
TRBV6-1	many	TRBJ2-5	NA	CASRRGDRAQYF	TGTGCCAGCAGGCGAGGTGATCGGGCCCAGTACTTC
TRBV10-3	few	TRBJ2-2	NA	CAISALDGELFF	TGTGCCATCAGTGCCCTAGACGGGGAGCTGTTTTTT
TRBV3-1	few	TRBJ1-3	NA	CASSQDSALSGNTIYF	TGTGCCAGCAGCCAAGATTCGGCACTCTCGGGAAACACCATATATTTT
TRBV20-1	many	TRBJ2-2	TRBD2	CSAGTSGRITGELFF	TGCAGTGCAGGGACTAGCGGGAGGATTACCGGGGAGCTGTTTTTT
TRBV19	NA	TRBJ2-3	NA	CASSKGWRQATDTQYF	TGTGCCAGTAGTAAGGGCTGGAGACAGGCGACAGATACGCAGTATTTT
TRBV12-3/TRBV12-4	many	TRBJ2-5	TRBD1	CASSLMTGGKSETQYF	TGTGCCAGCAGTCTAATGACAGGGGGCAAGTCGGAGACCCAGTACTTC